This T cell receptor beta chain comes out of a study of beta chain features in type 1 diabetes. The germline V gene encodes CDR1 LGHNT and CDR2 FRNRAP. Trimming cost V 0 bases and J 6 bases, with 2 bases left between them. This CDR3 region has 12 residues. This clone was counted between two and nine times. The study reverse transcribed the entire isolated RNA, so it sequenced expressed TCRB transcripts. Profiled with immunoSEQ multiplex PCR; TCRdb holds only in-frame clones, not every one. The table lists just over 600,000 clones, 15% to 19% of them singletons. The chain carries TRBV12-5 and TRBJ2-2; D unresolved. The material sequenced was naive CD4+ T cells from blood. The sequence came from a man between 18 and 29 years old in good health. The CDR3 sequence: CASGLVPGELFF. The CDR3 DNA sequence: TGTGCTAGTGGTTTGGTTCCCGGGGAGCTGTTTTTT. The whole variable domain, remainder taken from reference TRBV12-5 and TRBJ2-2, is DARVTQTPRHKVTEMGQEVTMRCQPILGHNTVFWYRQTMMQGLELLAYFRNRAPLDDSGMPKDRFSAEMPDATLATLKIQPSEPRDSAVYFCASGLVPGELFFGEGSRLTVL.